These 30 T cell receptor beta chains were sequenced from one sample in a study of Graves' ophthalmopathy and Graves' hyperthyroidism. Amplified material comprised TCR beta CDR3 regions derived from RNA transcripts. The first-round RT-PCR employed HTBI primers together with the Qiagen OneStep RT-PCR kit. A multiplex PCR was then performed as the second round. TCRdb re-called the multiplex PCR reads with MiXCR, one entry per CDR3 protein. The table lists about 1.1 million distinct CDR3 sequences, less than 45% of them singletons. The sample was peripheral blood or thyroid tissue (not recorded which). These receptors came from an adult man with Graves' hyperthyroidism.

This clonotype was picked up many times. This chain joins TRBV19 and TRBJ1-1, with a weak D call TRBD1 (6 bases). Germline lookup yields CDR1 LNHDA and CDR2 SQIVND (reference sequence). Trimming took off 7 bases at V and 5 bases at J, with 11 bases between the two ends. This CDR3 has 12 amino acids. The CDR3 region is CASKTGTTEAFF. The CDR3 nucleotides read TGTGCCAGTAAAACAGGGACGACTGAAGCTTTCTTT.

This clonotype was seen only a few times. The V gene is TRBV13, the J gene TRBJ1-2, with 7 bases that match TRBD1. V trimming: 7 bases; J trimming: 4 bases; junction bases outside the gene matches: 15. This CDR3 is 16 amino acids long. Per germline, CDR1 PRHDT and CDR2 FYEKMQ (reference sequence). In DNA form, the CDR3 reads TGTGCCAGCATCCGCCGGGACAGACGATTTGGCTATGGCTACACCTTC. Its protein is CASIRRDRRFGYGYTF.

This clonotype was counted at least ten times. The chain's CDR3 is CASSDRGPGQPQHF. CDR3 in DNA: TGTGCCAGCAGTGATCGGGGCCCCGGTCAGCCCCAGCATTTT. The V and J genes are TRBV25-1 and TRBJ1-5; TRBD1 is a possible D gene (5 bases). CDR3 size: 14 residues. Trimming stripped 3 bases from V and 6 bases from J, with 12 bases between. CDR1 MGHDK and CDR2 SYGVNS come from the germline V gene. Drawing the rest from reference TRBV25-1 and TRBJ1-5, the complete variable domain is EADIYQTPRYLVIGTGKKITLECSQTMGHDKMYWYQQDPGMELHLIHYSYGVNSTEKGDLSSESTVSRIRTEHFPLTLESARPSHTSQYLCASSDRGPGQPQHFGDGTRLSIL.

This clonotype came up a few times. This chain's CDR3 is CASSLRTGDPPYEQYF. The CDR3 region has the DNA TGTGCCAGCAGCCTGAGGACAGGGGATCCCCCCTACGAGCAGTACTTC. The chain has TRBV5-8 and TRBJ2-7; 9 bases fit TRBD1. Germline CDR1 and CDR2: SGHTS and YDEGEE. Trimming removed 4 bases from V and 2 bases from J; junction bases left unmatched: 10. The CDR3 totals 16 residues.

The table lists this clonotype with many counts. In this CDR3 the conserved last residue, phenylalanine or tryptophan, is missing, so a read error is likely. No DNA is shown, since the ends of the CDR3 on it are uncertain; the CDR3 is the one TCRdb lists. The rearrangement uses TRBV5-6 and TRBJ1-1; the table names TRBD1, a call not compared with the DNA. Germline-derived CDR1 and CDR2 are SGHDT and YYEEEE. The CDR3 spans 12 amino acids, including both terminal residues. This chain's CDR3 is CASSIPPGPVVT.

Ten or more counts support this clonotype. This chain connects TRBV25-1 to TRBJ2-7, with TRBD1 matching 7 bases. Germline CDR1 and CDR2: MGHDK and SYGVNS. This CDR3 spans 13 amino acids. Trimming at V came to 4 bases and at J to 12 bases, leaving 12 bases not matched to a gene. CDR3 sequence reads: CASSVTGARVWYF. The DNA of the CDR3 is TGTGCCAGCAGTGTTACAGGGGCTAGGGTTTGGTACTTC.

This clonotype was counted at least ten times. This chain connects TRBV9 to TRBJ1-2; D call uncertain. The germline V gene encodes CDR1 SGDLS and CDR2 YYNGEE. CDR3 length: 13 residues. Deletions cut 0 bases from V and 4 bases from J, with 7 bases between. The CDR3 spells CASSVGETYGYTF. Here the CDR3 DNA reads TGTGCCAGCAGCGTAGGGGAAACCTATGGCTACACCTTC.

This clonotype was counted at least ten times. V gene TRBV9 combines with J gene TRBJ2-5; D is possibly TRBD2 (5 bases). The CDR3 length is 15 residues. Germline values: CDR1 SGDLS, CDR2 YYNGEE. Trimming took 4 bases from V and 3 from J, leaving 16 bases between them. As DNA, the CDR3 is TGTGCCAGCAGCCAAGGACCGAGGCGGGAAGAGACCCAGTACTTC. Translation: CASSQGPRREETQYF.

This clonotype came up many times. Germline is not matched at one junction end, which may reflect a read error. The chain uses TRBV7-8 and TRBJ2-7, with TRBD1 as a possible D gene (6 bases). This CDR3 has 15 residues. CDR1 SGHVS and CDR2 FQNEAQ come from the germline V gene. For the CDR3, the DNA is TGTGCCAGCACCTTAGAGCAGGGGTACTTCTACGAGCAGTACTTC. Translating gives CASTLEQGYFYEQYF.

This clonotype has at least ten counts. This chain uses TRBV11-2 with TRBJ1-4, with D uncertain. Trimming pared 3 bases from V and 8 bases from J, leaving 10 bases between. Per germline, CDR1 SGHAT and CDR2 FQNNGV. The CDR3 runs to 13 residues. CDR3 in amino acids: CASSFRGTEKLFF. The CDR3 nucleotides are TGTGCCAGCAGCTTCCGGGGTACCGAAAAACTGTTTTTT.

About this clonotype itself: Given a much more abundant clone one base away, this may be a read error. This chain joins TRBV10-2 and TRBJ2-7, with 7 bases aligning to TRBD1. CDR3 size: 13 residues. CDR1 WSHSY and CDR2 SAAADI come from the germline V gene. The CDR3 here is CAGSEHRGHEQYF. Written as DNA, the CDR3 is TGCGCCGGCAGTGAACACAGGGGTCACGAGCAGTACTTC.

Turning to this clonotype: Relative to the germline gene, one junction end is altered; a read error may explain this. The V call is TRBV2, the J call TRBJ1-5; tentatively, D is TRBD1 (5 bases). Germline-derived CDR1 and CDR2 are SNHLY and FYNNEI. The CDR3 runs to 8 residues. CDR3 DNA: TGTGCCAGCGTCGACGGGGGTTTT. It yields the protein CASVDGGF.

Details on this clonotype: The conserved final phenylalanine or tryptophan is absent from the CDR3, which likely points to a read error. No DNA is shown, since the ends of the CDR3 on it are uncertain; the CDR3 is the one TCRdb lists. The V call is TRBV7-9, the J call TRBJ2-7; the table's TRBD2 call for D was not verified on the DNA. Per germline, CDR1 SEHNR and CDR2 FQNEAQ (reference sequence). With termini counted, the CDR3 has 11 amino acids. The CDR3 here is CASSLYTSGNT.

The rearrangement joins TRBV20-1 to TRBJ1-4; D remains ambiguous. The germline gives CDR1 DFQATT, CDR2 SNEGSKA (reference sequence). The CDR3 runs 13 residues. Between the trimmed V and J ends, which lost 5 bases and 7 bases, there was a span of 14 bases. Written as DNA, the CDR3 is TGCAGTGCTTTTGTACAGAACACTGAAAAACTGTTTTTT. Translating gives CSAFVQNTEKLFF.

CDR3 sequence: CSVEDPFSGYGYTF. Here the CDR3 DNA reads TGCAGCGTTGAAGATCCCTTTTCAGGCTATGGCTACACCTTC. The chain has TRBV29-1 and TRBJ1-2; unclear D gene. The length of the CDR3 is 14 residues. Looked up from germline, CDR1 is SQVTM and CDR2 is ANQGSEA. V lost 0 bases to trimming and J lost 4 bases, with 12 bases between them. The full variable domain, in which reference TRBV29-1 and TRBJ1-2 provide the parts outside the CDR3, is SAVISQKPSRDICQRGTSLTIQCQVDSQVTMMFWYRQQPGQSLTLIATANQGSEATYESGFVIDKFPISRPNLTFSTLTVSNMSPEDSSIYLCSVEDPFSGYGYTFGSGTRLTVV.

The V and J genes are TRBV7-9 and TRBJ2-7; D perhaps matches TRBD2 (5 bases). This CDR3 is 14 amino acids long. Trimming left V 5 bases short and J 0 bases short, with 11 bases between. Germline V gene data show CDR1 as SEHNR and CDR2 as FQNEAQ (reference sequence). CDR3 residues: CASSRTAPSYEQYF. The CDR3 DNA sequence: TGTGCCAGCAGCCGGACTGCACCCTCCTACGAGCAGTACTTC.

As for this clonotype: One base away lies a much larger clone, so this may be a sequencing read error. CDR3 coding DNA: TGTGCCAGCAGCCTATCCGGTCCGACGGGCTCGAACACCGGGGAGCTGTTTTTT. It translates to CASSLSGPTGSNTGELFF. V gene TRBV7-6 combines with J gene TRBJ2-2; the D is unclear. The V end was cut by 5 bases, the J end by 0 bases, with 19 bases between. CDR3 size: 18 residues. CDR1 and CDR2 from the germline V gene are SGHVS and FNYEAQ.

This rearrangement joins TRBV7-9 to TRBJ2-2, with D perhaps matching TRBD2 (6 bases). V was shortened by 6 bases and J by 4 bases, with 18 bases between the two germline ends. The length of the CDR3 is 16 residues. Germline V CDR1 and CDR2: SEHNR, FQNEAQ (reference sequence). The CDR3 reads CASSNALAHPTGELFF. The CDR3 nucleotides are TGTGCCAGCAGTAATGCACTAGCCCACCCCACCGGGGAGCTGTTTTTT.

The chain recombines TRBV7-2 with TRBJ2-5, with D perhaps given as TRBD1 or TRBD2 (5 bases each). Germline V gene data show CDR1 as SGHTA and CDR2 as FQGNSA. The CDR3 sequence is 13 residues long. The V end lost 5 bases, the J end lost 5 bases, and 12 bases lay between the germline ends. The CDR3 protein is CASSLPWGETQYF. CDR3 DNA: TGTGCCAGCAGCCTCCCTTGGGGGGAGACCCAGTACTTC.

The table lists this clonotype with a few counts. The genes are TRBV6-4 and TRBJ1-6; D is perhaps TRBD1 (6 bases). This CDR3 has 13 amino acids. Germline CDR1 reads MRHNA; CDR2 reads SNTAGT. V was trimmed by 5 bases and J by 10 bases, leaving 12 bases between them. In nucleotides, the CDR3 is TGTGCCAGCAGTAACAGGGTACCCTCACCCCTCCACTTT. Translated, it gives CASSNRVPSPLHF.

The chain joins TRBV25-1 to TRBJ2-5, with TRBD1 matching 7 bases. The CDR3 spans 15 residues. Trimming removed 4 bases from V and 4 bases from J; junction bases left unmatched: 9. Germline lookup yields CDR1 MGHDK and CDR2 SYGVNS. CDR3 sequence: CASSAHRQGRETQYF. The DNA of the CDR3 is TGTGCCAGCAGTGCCCATAGACAGGGCCGAGAGACCCAGTACTTC. Full variable domain (rest looked up from reference TRBV25-1 and TRBJ2-5): EADIYQTPRYLVIGTGKKITLECSQTMGHDKMYWYQQDPGMELHLIHYSYGVNSTEKGDLSSESTVSRIRTEHFPLTLESARPSHTSQYLCASSAHRQGRETQYFGPGTRLLVL.

V usage is TRBV20-1 and J usage is TRBJ1-1; TRBD1 matches 8 bases. The J segment lost 1 base and the V segment lost 5 bases, leaving 12 bases of the junction unmatched. Per germline, CDR1 DFQATT and CDR2 SNEGSKA (reference sequence). The CDR3 has 16 residues. CDR3 amino acids: CSARTVGTGPNTEAFF. DNA of the CDR3: TGCAGTGCTCGGACGGTCGGGACAGGCCCGAACACTGAAGCTTTCTTT.

About this clonotype itself: This clone may be a read error of a much larger clone one base away. The chain carries TRBV5-4 and TRBJ2-7; D is unresolved. The V end was cut by 4 bases, the J end by 4 bases, with 21 bases between. CDR1 SGHNT and CDR2 YYREEE come from the germline V gene (reference sequence). The CDR3 runs to 16 residues. The CDR3 DNA reads TGTGCCAGCAGCGACATCCGACTGACGGAAACATACGAGCAGTACTTC. As protein: CASSDIRLTETYEQYF.

In this sample, this clonotype turned up a few times. The chain couples TRBV12-3 or TRBV12-4 to TRBJ1-4, with D hard to call. This CDR3 is 15 amino acids long. Trimming cost V 2 bases and J 5 bases, with 12 bases left between them. This chain's CDR3 is CASSLNGVKNEKLFF. In DNA, the CDR3 is TGTGCCAGCAGTTTAAATGGGGTGAAGAATGAAAAACTGTTTTTT.

This clonotype was seen many times. The chain couples TRBV7-9 to TRBJ1-4; D perhaps matches TRBD1 (5 bases). The CDR3 has 14 residues. V was cut by 8 bases and J by 0 bases, with 10 bases left in between. CDR1 and CDR2 (germline): SEHNR, FQNEAQ (reference sequence). CDR3 sequence reads: CASDQGATNEKLFF. The CDR3 bases are TGTGCCAGCGACCAGGGTGCAACTAATGAAAAACTGTTTTTT.

This clonotype was seen at least ten times. J is TRBJ1-5 and V is TRBV29-1; D gene unclear. Per the germline V gene, CDR1 is SQVTM and CDR2 is ANQGSEA. V lost 4 bases and J lost 0, with 7 bases in between. The CDR3 has 13 amino acids. The CDR3 here is CSVVIGSNQPQHF. CDR3 DNA: TGCAGCGTTGTAATCGGTAGCAATCAGCCCCAGCATTTT.

A word on this clonotype: A much more abundant neighbour one base away suggests this may be a read error. The chain recombines TRBV29-1 with TRBJ2-5; D may be TRBD2 (6 bases). The CDR3 loop spans 10 amino acids. CDR1 is SQVTM and CDR2 is ANQGSEA in the germline V gene. The V and J ends lost 4 bases and 7 bases respectively, with 7 bases between them. The CDR3 spells CSVVGGTQYF. The DNA of the CDR3 is TGCAGCGTTGTCGGGGGGACCCAGTACTTC.

The J gene is TRBJ2-7, the V gene TRBV7-9, with a weak D call TRBD2 (6 bases). Looked up from germline, CDR1 is SEHNR and CDR2 is FQNEAQ (reference sequence). The CDR3 has 14 amino acids. The V end was cut by 3 bases, the J end by 4 bases, with 13 bases between. CDR3 coding DNA: TGTGCCAGCAGCTTTCCGGGACTTCAATACGAGCAGTACTTC. Translating it yields CASSFPGLQYEQYF.

This clonotype was detected ten times or more. The chain carries TRBV19 and TRBJ1-1, with unresolved D. The V end lost 6 bases, the J end lost 5 bases, and 13 bases lay between the germline ends. The CDR3 contains 13 residues. Germline V lookup: CDR1 LNHDA, CDR2 SQIVND (reference sequence). CDR3 loop: CASSLTDGTEAFF. The DNA of the CDR3 is TGTGCCAGTAGCTTGACCGACGGAACTGAAGCTTTCTTT. Full variable domain (rest looked up from reference TRBV19 and TRBJ1-1): DGGITQSPKYLFRKEGQNVTLSCEQNLNHDAMYWYRQDPGQGLRLIYYSQIVNDFQKGDIAEGYSVSREKKESFPLTVTSAQKNPTAFYLCASSLTDGTEAFFGQGTRLTVV.

This clonotype was recorded many times. The chain carries TRBV7-9 and TRBJ2-2; D is possibly TRBD1 (6 bases). The CDR3 is 16 amino acids. With 2 bases removed from V and 1 base from J, the gap between germline ends came to 11 bases. Germline V gene lookup returns CDR1 SEHNR and CDR2 FQNEAQ (reference sequence). CDR3 in DNA: TGTGCCAGCAGCTTAATTCAGGGACAGAACACCGGGGAGCTGTTTTTT. Residues: CASSLIQGQNTGELFF.